These 23 T cell receptor beta chains originate from one sample sequenced in a study of blood T cell repertoires in COVID-19. Sequencing was performed with immunoSEQ multiplex PCR; in TCRdb, only in-frame clones are kept and a portion is missing. This repertoire shows 250,000 to 300,000 clones, about 86% found once; its top ten account for 2.5% to 3%. Material for sequencing was peripheral blood. These receptors were collected from a woman in her fifties or sixties with active or convalescent COVID-19.

The V gene is TRBV7-3, the J gene TRBJ2-5; 11 bases match TRBD1. The CDR3 covers 15 residues. The germline V gene encodes CDR1 SGHTA and CDR2 FQGTGA. V shed 5 bases and J 1 base; nucleotides not matched to a gene: 3. CDR3 in amino acids: CASSQGQGGQETQYF. Here the CDR3 DNA reads TGTGCCAGCAGCCAGGGACAGGGGGGCCAAGAGACCCAGTACTTC. Full variable domain (remainder filled in from reference TRBV7-3 and TRBJ2-5): GAGVSQTPSNKVTEKGKYVELRCDPISGHTALYWYRQSLGQGPEFLIYFQGTGAADDSGLPNDRFFAVRPEGSVSTLKIQRTERGDSAVYLCASSQGQGGQETQYFGPGTRLLVL.

This sequence joins TRBV19 and TRBJ2-3; D may be TRBD1 (6 bases). The germline V gene has CDR1 LNHDA and CDR2 SQIVND (reference sequence). V was trimmed by 1 base and J by 0 bases, leaving 11 bases between them. There are 16 residues in the CDR3. The DNA of the CDR3 is TGTGCCAGTAGTATAGCGTCAGGGGTAAGCACAGATACGCAGTATTTT. It is translated as CASSIASGVSTDTQYF.

The rearrangement links TRBV19 to TRBJ1-5, with D possibly being TRBD1 (6 bases). CDR1 is LNHDA and CDR2 is SQIVND in the germline V gene (reference sequence). This CDR3 region has 14 residues. V lost 5 bases to trimming and J lost 4 bases, with 12 bases between them. The CDR3 reads CASSDRYWNQPQHF. The DNA of the CDR3 is TGTGCCAGTAGTGACAGGTATTGGAATCAGCCCCAGCATTTT.

CDR3 DNA sequence: TGTGCCAGCAGTCCCCCTTTGACAGGGTCTAATGAGCAGTTCTTC. The encoded protein is CASSPPLTGSNEQFF. V and J are TRBV28 and TRBJ2-1, with 7 bases identical to TRBD1. The CDR3 sequence is 15 residues long. Trimming took 5 bases from V and 7 from J; bases not matched to a gene: 11. The germline gives CDR1 MDHEN, CDR2 SYDVKM.

The chain recombines TRBV10-3 with TRBJ2-5; weak D call: TRBD1 (5 bases). This CDR3 contains 14 residues. Germline CDR1 ENHRY, CDR2 SYGVKD. V lost 9 bases, J lost 2 bases, and 16 bases lay in between. CDR3 bases: TGTGCCATACGAAAGGACAAGATGCAAGAGACCCAGTACTTC. Protein sequence: CAIRKDKMQETQYF.

The chain's CDR3 is CASSGQGAGNSPLHF. CDR3 coding DNA: TGTGCCAGCAGCGGCCAGGGGGCAGGAAATTCACCCCTCCACTTT. The chain combines TRBV9 with TRBJ1-6; 8 nucleotides align to TRBD1. The CDR3 length is 15 residues. Germline V lookup: CDR1 SGDLS, CDR2 YYNGEE. After removal of 3 bases from V and 7 bases from J, the junction contained 6 bases not matched to a gene.

The rearrangement uses TRBV9 and TRBJ2-2; unclear D gene. The V gene's germline CDR1 is SGDLS and CDR2 YYNGEE. The V end lost 0 bases, the J end lost 0 bases, and 9 bases lay between the germline ends. This CDR3 region has 16 residues. CDR3 nucleotides: TGTGCCAGCAGCGTAGTCCCGGAGACGAACACCGGGGAGCTGTTTTTT. Its protein is CASSVVPETNTGELFF.

The gene calls are TRBV15 and TRBJ2-2; D is ambiguous. V was clipped by 5 bases and J by 6 bases, with 10 bases between them. Germline V gene sequence: CDR1 LNHNV, CDR2 YYDKDF (reference sequence). The CDR3 totals 13 residues. CDR3 nucleotides: TGTGCCACCAGCGGCCCAGTACCCGGGGAGCTGTTTTTT. Its translation is CATSGPVPGELFF.

This rearrangement joins TRBV7-8 to TRBJ2-5; D might be TRBD1 (6 bases). The germline V gene has CDR1 SGHVS and CDR2 FQNEAQ. V lost 1 base and J lost 4, with 13 bases in between. The CDR3 extends over 15 amino acids. CDR3 residues: CASSLGQGNGETQYF. CDR3 in DNA: TGTGCCAGCAGCTTAGGCCAGGGGAATGGAGAGACCCAGTACTTC.

The chain links TRBV6-6 to TRBJ1-2, with D hard to call. The V end was cut by 7 bases, the J end by 7 bases, with 19 bases between. The germline V gene has CDR1 MNHNY and CDR2 SVGAGI (reference sequence). This CDR3 region has 14 residues. Written as DNA, the CDR3 is TGTGCCAGCATCCCTCGGTGGGTAGCGGGTGGCTACACCTTC. Protein: CASIPRWVAGGYTF.

The chain combines TRBV6-4 with TRBJ2-7, with TRBD2 identical over 11 bases. V lost 6 bases, J lost 6 bases, and 7 bases stayed unmatched. CDR1 is MRHNA, CDR2 SNTAGT, per germline. The CDR3 is 14 residues long. The CDR3 loop is CASSPSGGSAEQYF. In DNA, the CDR3 is TGTGCCAGCAGCCCTAGCGGGGGGAGTGCCGAGCAGTACTTC.

The rearrangement uses TRBV19 and TRBJ1-5; D may be TRBD1 (6 bases). From germline, CDR1 is LNHDA and CDR2 SQIVND (reference sequence). The CDR3 is 13 amino acids. V lost 9 bases and J 3 bases, leaving 12 bases between the germline ends. The CDR3 DNA sequence: TGTGCCAGCGTCAGGGGTTTCAATCAGCCCCAGCATTTT. Translated, it gives CASVRGFNQPQHF. The full variable domain, completed using reference TRBV19 and TRBJ1-5, is DGGITQSPKYLFRKEGQNVTLSCEQNLNHDAMYWYRQDPGQGLRLIYYSQIVNDFQKGDIAEGYSVSREKKESFPLTVTSAQKNPTAFYLCASVRGFNQPQHFGDGTRLSIL.

This clone was detected ten times or more. The rearrangement links TRBV11-2 to TRBJ2-2, with 7 bases aligning to TRBD1. Germline V gene sequence: CDR1 SGHAT, CDR2 FQNNGV. V lost 0 bases to trimming and J lost 4 bases; unmatched junction nucleotides: 2. The CDR3 is 15 amino acids. As DNA, the CDR3 is TGTGCCAGCAGCTTAGATCCAGGGGGCACCGGGGAGCTGTTTTTT. This translates into CASSLDPGGTGELFF.

V gene TRBV3-1 (or the pseudogene TRBV3-2) combines with J gene TRBJ2-3; maybe TRBD1 (5 bases). The CDR3 is 14 amino acids. Germline assignment: CDR1 LGHDT and CDR2 YNNKEL (reference sequence). The germline V and J ends were trimmed by 2 bases and 3 bases, with 9 bases remaining between them. The CDR3, as DNA: TGTGCCAGCAGCCAATCCCAGGGTACAGATACGCAGTATTTT. Amino acids: CASSQSQGTDTQYF.

Notes on this clone: This specimen includes other DNA sequences encoding the same CDR3. The V call is TRBV5-6, the J call TRBJ1-2; D is unresolved. Germline CDR1 SGHDT, CDR2 YYEEEE. The CDR3 has 13 residues. Trimming took 0 bases from V and 4 from J, leaving 7 bases between them. CDR3 sequence reads: CASSLGGLYGYTF. CDR3 coding DNA: TGTGCCAGCAGCTTGGGCGGGCTCTATGGCTACACCTTC.

The rearrangement joins TRBV5-1 to TRBJ2-1; 7 nucleotides line up with TRBD2. This CDR3 spans 15 amino acids. V was clipped by 4 bases and J by 3 bases; unmatched bases: 7. Germline V gene sequence: CDR1 SGHRS, CDR2 YFSETQ. The CDR3 region is CASSVTRTSYNEQFF. The CDR3 bases are TGCGCCAGCAGCGTCACTCGGACTAGCTACAATGAGCAGTTCTTC.

The chain joins TRBV6-5 to TRBJ1-2; 7 bases line up with TRBD1. With V trimmed by 6 bases and J by 4 bases, 8 bases remained unmatched. The CDR3 spans 14 residues. Looked up from germline, CDR1 is MNHEY and CDR2 is SVGAGI. The CDR3 loop reads CASRRRGQRYGYTF. The CDR3 nucleotides are TGTGCCAGCAGGAGACGGGGACAGCGCTATGGCTACACCTTC.

This clone has only a few counts. The gene calls are TRBV7-2 and TRBJ2-7, with 14 bases fitting TRBD2. Germline values: CDR1 SGHTA, CDR2 FQGNSA. The CDR3 runs 18 residues. V shed 7 bases, J shed 0 bases, and the junction held 11 bases outside the gene matches. This CDR3 reads CASTLGTSGGLSSYEQYF. CDR3 bases: TGTGCCAGCACCCTCGGGACTAGCGGGGGCCTCAGCTCCTACGAGCAGTACTTC.

The chain is built from TRBV9 and TRBJ2-1; D perhaps matches TRBD2 (6 bases). V lost 4 bases to trimming and J lost 1 base, with 15 bases between them. Per germline, CDR1 SGDLS and CDR2 YYNGEE. This CDR3 is built from 16 residues. The CDR3 sequence is CASSPLTGLSYNEQFF. The CDR3 region has the DNA TGTGCCAGCAGCCCCCTTACGGGACTTTCCTACAATGAGCAGTTCTTC. The full variable domain, completed using reference TRBV9 and TRBJ2-1, is DSGVTQTPKHLITATGQRVTLRCSPRSGDLSVYWYQQSLDQGLQFLIQYYNGEERAKGNILERFSAQQFPDLHSELNLSSLELGDSALYFCASSPLTGLSYNEQFFGPGTRLTVL.

This chain connects TRBV9 to TRBJ2-5, with TRBD2 identical over 9 bases. Germline CDR1 is SGDLS and CDR2 is YYNGEE. The CDR3 is 14 amino acids. Trimming took 2 bases from V and 4 from J; bases not matched to a gene: 3. Here the CDR3 reads CASSVSGGGETQYF. The CDR3 DNA reads TGTGCCAGCAGCGTTAGCGGGGGTGGAGAGACCCAGTACTTC.

The chain recombines TRBV6-5 with TRBJ1-1; TRBD1 matches at 8 bases. Germline V CDR1 and CDR2: MNHEY, SVGAGI. V shed 6 bases, J shed 5 bases, and the junction held 8 bases outside the gene matches. CDR3 size: 14 residues. CDR3 bases: TGTGCCAGCAGCACAACAGGGGGGGGTACTGAAGCTTTCTTT. Its protein is CASSTTGGGTEAFF.

The chain carries TRBV13 and TRBJ2-5, with D maybe TRBD1 (5 bases). Per germline, CDR1 PRHDT and CDR2 FYEKMQ (reference sequence). The CDR3 consists of 14 residues. The V end was cut by 0 bases, the J end by 0 bases, with 5 bases between. The CDR3 here is CASSLGTDQETQYF. For the CDR3, the DNA is TGTGCCAGCAGCTTAGGGACAGACCAAGAGACCCAGTACTTC.

V is TRBV29-1 and J is TRBJ1-2; D unclear. V was pared by 4 bases and J by 4 bases, with 19 bases between. The CDR3 length is 15 residues. Germline CDR1 and CDR2: SQVTM and ANQGSEA. The CDR3 reads CSVVKTSVRGYGYTF. The CDR3, as DNA: TGCAGCGTTGTAAAAACCAGCGTAAGAGGCTATGGCTACACCTTC.